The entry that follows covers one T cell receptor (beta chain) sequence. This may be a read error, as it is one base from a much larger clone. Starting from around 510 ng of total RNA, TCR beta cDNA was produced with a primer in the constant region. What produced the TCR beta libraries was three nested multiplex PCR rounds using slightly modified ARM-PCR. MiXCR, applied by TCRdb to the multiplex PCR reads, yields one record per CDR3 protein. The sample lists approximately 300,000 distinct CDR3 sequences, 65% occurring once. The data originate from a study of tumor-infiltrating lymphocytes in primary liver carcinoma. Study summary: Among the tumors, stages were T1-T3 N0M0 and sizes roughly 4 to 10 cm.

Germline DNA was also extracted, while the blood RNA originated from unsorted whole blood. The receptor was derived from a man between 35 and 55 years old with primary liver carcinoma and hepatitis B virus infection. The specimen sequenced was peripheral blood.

CDR3 region: CASSPLTGAPYDEQFF. The CDR3 coding sequence is TGTGCCAGCAGTCCTTTGACAGGGGCCCCCTACGATGAGCAGTTCTTC. V is TRBV6-1 and J is TRBJ2-1; 8 bases are shared with TRBD1. The CDR3 covers 16 residues. The germline V gene encodes CDR1 MNHNS and CDR2 SASEGT.